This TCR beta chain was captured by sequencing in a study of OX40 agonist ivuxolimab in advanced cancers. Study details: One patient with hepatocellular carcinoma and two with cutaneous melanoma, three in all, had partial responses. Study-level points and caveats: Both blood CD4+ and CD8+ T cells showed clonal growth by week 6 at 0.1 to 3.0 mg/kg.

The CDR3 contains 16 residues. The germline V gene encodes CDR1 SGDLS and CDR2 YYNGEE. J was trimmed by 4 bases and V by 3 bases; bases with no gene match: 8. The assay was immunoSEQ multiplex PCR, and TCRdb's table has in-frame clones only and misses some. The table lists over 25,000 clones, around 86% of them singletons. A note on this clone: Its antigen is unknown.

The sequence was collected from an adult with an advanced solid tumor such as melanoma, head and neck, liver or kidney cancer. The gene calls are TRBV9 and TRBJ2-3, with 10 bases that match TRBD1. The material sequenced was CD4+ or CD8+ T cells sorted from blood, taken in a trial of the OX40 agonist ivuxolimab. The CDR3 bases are TGTGCCAGCAGCGCGCCCGGGACAGGGGTGGCAGATACGCAGTATTTT. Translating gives CASSAPGTGVADTQYF.